This T cell receptor beta chain was recovered during a study of T cells after yellow fever vaccination. This clonotype was found many times. The CDR3 consists of 11 residues. The V gene's germline CDR1 is MNHEY and CDR2 SMNVEV (reference sequence). V dropped 4 bases and J dropped 10 bases, with 8 bases sitting between them. TCRdb analysed the 5' RACE reads with MiXCR anew, one entry per CDR3 protein. The repertoire includes some 500,000 distinct CDR3 sequences, roughly 14% of them detected once, and over 12% sits in the top ten. The J gene is TRBJ2-1, the V gene TRBV27, with no clear D. The sequencing used PBMCs, collected on the day of the yellow fever booster vaccination. The receptor comes from a young man who received the YFV17D yellow fever vaccine. DNA for the CDR3: TGTGCCAGCAGTTACCACCTAGAGCAGTTCTTC. Translation: CASSYHLEQFF.